The rows below give T cell receptor beta chains drawn from one sample of a study of human T cells and chemical hapten exposure. TCRdb reprocessed the 5' RACE reads via MiXCR and lists one record per CDR3 protein. The table shows approximately 150,000 distinct CDR3 sequences, with roughly 4% occurring only once. Receptor source: a female donor in good health. CDR3s include the opening cysteine and the closing phenylalanine or tryptophan. The order of the fields is J gene, D gene, V gene, clone size, CDR3 protein, CDR3 DNA. D genes are given only for firm matches. Size is stated for part of the rows, as once, few or many counts, or as a class when the clone is expanded.

j_gene: TRBJ2-1
d_gene: NA
v_gene: TRBV20-1
abundance: many
CDR3aa: CSARGFGNEQFF
CDR3nt: TGCAGTGCTAGAGGTTTTGGAAATGAGCAGTTCTTC

j_gene: TRBJ2-2
d_gene: NA
v_gene: TRBV7-7
abundance: NA
CDR3aa: CASSLGSTGNTGELFF
CDR3nt: TGTGCTAGCAGCTTAGGATCGACAGGGAACACCGGGGAGCTGTTTTTT

j_gene: TRBJ1-6
d_gene: NA
v_gene: TRBV11-2
abundance: many
CDR3aa: CASSWAGGDNSPLHF
CDR3nt: TGTGCCAGCAGCTGGGCGGGGGGTGATAATTCACCCCTCCACTTT

j_gene: TRBJ1-4
d_gene: NA
v_gene: TRBV4-3
abundance: many
CDR3aa: CASSLRDGSRNEKLFF
CDR3nt: TGCGCCAGCAGCCTCCGAGACGGCAGCAGGAATGAAAAACTGTTTTTT

j_gene: TRBJ2-5
d_gene: TRBD2
v_gene: TRBV20-1
abundance: many
CDR3aa: CSAREERGGETQYF
CDR3nt: TGCAGTGCTAGAGAAGAGCGGGGGGGGGAGACCCAGTACTTC

j_gene: TRBJ1-1
d_gene: NA
v_gene: TRBV5-1
abundance: many
CDR3aa: CASSLEGLEAFF
CDR3nt: TGCGCCAGCAGCTTGGAGGGGCTTGAAGCTTTCTTT

j_gene: TRBJ1-2
d_gene: NA
v_gene: TRBV4-3
abundance: NA
CDR3aa: CASSQDRGLDGYTF
CDR3nt: TGCGCCAGCAGCCAAGATCGGGGGCTCGATGGCTACACCTTC

j_gene: TRBJ2-5
d_gene: NA
v_gene: TRBV5-5
abundance: many
CDR3aa: CASSRRGLSETQYF
CDR3nt: TGTGCCAGCAGCCGACGGGGGTTGTCGGAGACCCAGTACTTC

j_gene: TRBJ2-2
d_gene: NA
v_gene: TRBV7-6
abundance: few
CDR3aa: CASSFTIDGTGELFF
CDR3nt: TGTGCCAGCAGCTTTACTATAGACGGGACCGGGGAGCTGTTTTTT

j_gene: TRBJ1-2
d_gene: TRBD1
v_gene: TRBV28
abundance: NA
CDR3aa: CASSPQGARSHGYTF
CDR3nt: TGTGCCAGCAGTCCTCAGGGGGCGCGGTCTCATGGCTACACCTTC

j_gene: TRBJ1-4
d_gene: NA
v_gene: TRBV7-8
abundance: many
CDR3aa: CASSFPHPGRDEKLFF
CDR3nt: TGTGCCAGCAGCTTCCCGCACCCTGGTCGGGATGAAAAACTGTTTTTT

j_gene: TRBJ2-1
d_gene: NA
v_gene: TRBV5-1
abundance: many
CDR3aa: CASSSTLGEQFF
CDR3nt: TGCGCCAGCAGCTCAACGCTGGGTGAGCAGTTCTTC

j_gene: TRBJ1-1
d_gene: TRBD1
v_gene: TRBV5-1
abundance: few
CDR3aa: CASTQGTGGFNTEAFF
CDR3nt: TGCGCCAGCACCCAAGGAACAGGGGGGTTTAACACTGAAGCTTTCTTT

j_gene: TRBJ2-3
d_gene: TRBD1
v_gene: TRBV30
abundance: many
CDR3aa: CAWATGTGILPGRTDTQYF
CDR3nt: TGTGCCTGGGCCACCGGGACAGGTATACTTCCAGGGCGCACAGATACGCAGTATTTT

j_gene: TRBJ1-6
d_gene: NA
v_gene: TRBV7-9
abundance: many
CDR3aa: CASSPVANSPLHF
CDR3nt: TGTGCCAGCAGCCCCGTTGCGAATTCACCCCTCCACTTT

j_gene: TRBJ2-3
d_gene: NA
v_gene: TRBV10-3
abundance: many
CDR3aa: CAIRGLTSTDTQYF
CDR3nt: TGTGCCATCAGGGGACTTACTAGCACAGATACGCAGTATTTT

j_gene: TRBJ2-3
d_gene: NA
v_gene: TRBV5-1
abundance: many
CDR3aa: CASSRTDRTDTQYF
CDR3nt: TGCGCCAGCAGCCGGACGGACCGCACAGATACGCAGTATTTT

j_gene: TRBJ2-2
d_gene: TRBD1
v_gene: TRBV5-1
abundance: NA
CDR3aa: CASSSDRVGAGELFF
CDR3nt: TGCGCCAGCAGCTCAGACAGGGTCGGCGCCGGGGAGCTGTTTTTT

j_gene: TRBJ2-5
d_gene: TRBD2
v_gene: TRBV4-2
abundance: many
CDR3aa: CASSQEASGGETQYF
CDR3nt: TGTGCCAGCAGCCAAGAAGCTAGCGGGGGCGAGACCCAGTACTTC

j_gene: TRBJ1-2
d_gene: NA
v_gene: TRBV7-2
abundance: many
CDR3aa: CASSRMSGPGSYTF
CDR3nt: TGTGCCAGCAGCCGTATGTCAGGGCCGGGGAGCTACACCTTC

j_gene: TRBJ2-4
d_gene: NA
v_gene: TRBV21-1
abundance: many
CDR3aa: CASSKRSGLGGIKNIQYF
CDR3nt: TGTGCCAGCAGCAAACGGTCAGGGCTCGGGGGAATCAAAAACATTCAGTACTTC

j_gene: TRBJ2-1
d_gene: NA
v_gene: TRBV19
abundance: many
CDR3aa: CASRTSTPSDEQFF
CDR3nt: TGTGCCAGTAGGACTTCGACCCCTAGCGATGAGCAGTTCTTC

j_gene: TRBJ1-3
d_gene: NA
v_gene: TRBV5-1
abundance: many
CDR3aa: CASSLGVGHQSSGNTIYF
CDR3nt: TGCGCCAGCAGCTTGGGTGTCGGCCACCAGAGCTCTGGAAACACCATATATTTT

j_gene: TRBJ1-1
d_gene: TRBD1
v_gene: TRBV7-9
abundance: many
CDR3aa: CASSWTGGVTEAFF
CDR3nt: TGTGCCAGCAGCTGGACAGGGGGGGTCACTGAAGCTTTCTTT

j_gene: TRBJ1-1
d_gene: NA
v_gene: TRBV7-2
abundance: many
CDR3aa: CASSLALLFGRDTNTEAFF
CDR3nt: TGTGCCAGCAGCTTAGCGCTCTTATTCGGGCGGGACACGAACACTGAAGCTTTCTTT

j_gene: TRBJ1-2
d_gene: NA
v_gene: TRBV6-2/TRBV6-3
abundance: NA
CDR3aa: CASSRTYGYTF
CDR3nt: TGTGCCAGCTCGAGGACCTATGGCTACACCTTC

j_gene: TRBJ2-3
d_gene: TRBD2
v_gene: TRBV20-1
abundance: many
CDR3aa: CSASRLAGGLDTQYF
CDR3nt: TGCAGTGCTAGTCGGCTAGCGGGGGGGTTAGATACGCAGTATTTT

j_gene: TRBJ1-2
d_gene: NA
v_gene: TRBV27
abundance: many
CDR3aa: CASSPQGLLYGYTF
CDR3nt: TGTGCCAGCAGTCCCCAGGGTCTCCTCTATGGCTACACCTTC

j_gene: TRBJ1-1
d_gene: TRBD1
v_gene: TRBV12-3/TRBV12-4
abundance: NA
CDR3aa: CASIRRGPLMNTEAFF
CDR3nt: TGTGCCAGCATCCGCAGGGGGCCTCTGATGAACACTGAAGCTTTCTTT

j_gene: TRBJ2-7
d_gene: TRBD2
v_gene: TRBV6-5
abundance: many
CDR3aa: CASSYAGAYEQYF
CDR3nt: TGTGCCAGCAGTTACGCGGGGGCCTACGAGCAGTACTTC

j_gene: TRBJ1-2
d_gene: NA
v_gene: TRBV7-2
abundance: many
CDR3aa: CASSLNGGSRYGYTF
CDR3nt: TGTGCCAGCAGCTTAAATGGGGGTAGTAGATATGGCTACACCTTC

j_gene: TRBJ1-1
d_gene: NA
v_gene: TRBV20-1
abundance: few
CDR3aa: CSAQGYTEAFF
CDR3nt: TGCAGTGCCCAGGGTTACACTGAAGCTTTCTTT

j_gene: TRBJ2-2
d_gene: TRBD1
v_gene: TRBV11-2
abundance: many
CDR3aa: CASSYRPTGAAGELFF
CDR3nt: TGTGCCAGCAGCTACAGACCAACAGGGGCAGCCGGGGAGCTGTTTTTT

j_gene: TRBJ2-1
d_gene: NA
v_gene: TRBV7-3
abundance: many
CDR3aa: CASSFDGKEQFF
CDR3nt: TGTGCCAGCAGCTTTGATGGAAAGGAGCAGTTCTTC

j_gene: TRBJ2-3
d_gene: TRBD2
v_gene: TRBV12-3/TRBV12-4
abundance: many
CDR3aa: CASSRASGGLSDTQYF
CDR3nt: TGTGCCAGCAGTAGGGCTAGCGGGGGCCTCTCAGATACGCAGTATTTT

j_gene: TRBJ2-2
d_gene: NA
v_gene: TRBV30
abundance: many
CDR3aa: CAWSALVTGELFF
CDR3nt: TGTGCCTGGAGTGCACTAGTCACCGGGGAGCTGTTTTTT

j_gene: TRBJ2-1
d_gene: TRBD2
v_gene: TRBV12-3/TRBV12-4
abundance: many
CDR3aa: CASSARTSGEDEQFF
CDR3nt: TGTGCCAGCAGTGCCCGGACTAGCGGGGAAGATGAGCAGTTCTTC